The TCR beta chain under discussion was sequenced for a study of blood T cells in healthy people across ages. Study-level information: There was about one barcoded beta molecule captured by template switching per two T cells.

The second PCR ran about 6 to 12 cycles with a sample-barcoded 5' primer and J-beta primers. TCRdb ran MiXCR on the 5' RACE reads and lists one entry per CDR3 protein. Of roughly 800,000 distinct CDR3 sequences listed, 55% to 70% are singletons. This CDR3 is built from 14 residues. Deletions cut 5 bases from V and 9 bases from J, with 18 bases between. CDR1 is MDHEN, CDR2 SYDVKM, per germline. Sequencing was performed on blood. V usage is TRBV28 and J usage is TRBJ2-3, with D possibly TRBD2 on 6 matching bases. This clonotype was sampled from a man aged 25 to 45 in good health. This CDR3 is CASSQIRDLGTQYF. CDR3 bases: TGTGCCAGCAGTCAAATCAGGGACTTAGGGACGCAGTATTTT.